These 30 T cell receptor beta chains originate from one sample sequenced in a study of T cell responses to AZD1222 COVID-19 vaccine. Here immunoSEQ multiplex PCR was the method, and the copy in TCRdb shows in-frame clones only, minus some. The data show more than 120,000 clones, with 85% to 95% seen just once and around 4.7% held by the top ten. Sample: peripheral blood, taken on day 0 of AZD1222 vaccination. The receptors here all came from an adult in good health.

This clone was recorded only once. The chain joins TRBV3-1 (or the pseudogene TRBV3-2) to TRBJ1-5; no reliable D call. CDR3 length: 16 amino acids. Germline values: CDR1 LGHDT, CDR2 YNNKEL (reference sequence). The V end was cut by 1 base, the J end by 0 bases, with 10 bases between. DNA of the CDR3: TGTGCCAGCAGCCAAGGAAGCGCCAATAGCAATCAGCCCCAGCATTTT. It yields the protein CASSQGSANSNQPQHF.

The gene calls are TRBV4-3 and TRBJ2-7; no clear D. Germline-derived CDR1 and CDR2 are LGHNA and YSLEER. The CDR3 is made up of 13 amino acids. V lost 2 bases and J lost 3, with 8 bases in between. CDR3 amino acids: CASSQNQHYEQYF. The CDR3 DNA reads TGCGCCAGCAGCCAAAATCAACACTACGAGCAGTACTTC.

This chain uses TRBV4-2 with TRBJ2-1; TRBD2 matches at 10 bases. The CDR3 totals 16 residues. V shed 4 bases, J shed 8 bases, and the junction held 11 bases outside the gene matches. Germline loops: CDR1 LGHNA, CDR2 YNFKEQ. Here the CDR3 reads CASSPTERGGLYEQFF. The DNA for the CDR3 is TGTGCCAGCAGCCCCACAGAGCGGGGGGGCCTATATGAGCAGTTCTTC.

The chain joins TRBV19 to TRBJ1-2; the D is unclear. Deletions cut 5 bases from V and 3 bases from J, with 7 bases between. The CDR3 contains 12 residues. Germline lookup yields CDR1 LNHDA and CDR2 SQIVND (reference sequence). DNA for the CDR3: TGTGCCAGTAGTGGGGAGGACTATGGCTACACCTTC. Protein: CASSGEDYGYTF.

The gene calls are TRBV7-9 and TRBJ2-3, with TRBD2 identical over 8 bases. The CDR3 is 15 residues long. CDR1 and CDR2 (germline): SEHNR, FQNEAQ (reference sequence). The ends lost 2 bases at V and 3 bases at J; junction bases unmatched: 4. The CDR3 loop reads CASSLSGGATDTQYF. The CDR3 bases are TGTGCCAGCAGCTTAAGCGGGGGTGCTACAGATACGCAGTATTTT.

This chain joins TRBV20-1 and TRBJ2-7; D may correspond to TRBD1 or TRBD2 (5 bases each). V dropped 6 bases and J dropped 6 bases, with 12 bases sitting between them. CDR1 is DFQATT and CDR2 is SNEGSKA in the germline V gene (reference sequence). The CDR3 loop spans 11 amino acids. The CDR3 bases are TGCAGTGCGGGGGTGGTCGGCGAGCAGTACTTC. Protein sequence: CSAGVVGEQYF.

The J gene is TRBJ2-2, the V gene TRBV5-1; D is unresolved. CDR1 is SGHRS and CDR2 is YFSETQ in the germline V gene. This CDR3 comprises 15 residues. V was clipped by 0 bases and J by 2 bases, with 8 bases between them. The CDR3 sequence is CASSLEPSNTGELFF. CDR3 nucleotide sequence: TGCGCCAGCAGCTTGGAACCGTCTAACACCGGGGAGCTGTTTTTT.

The chain couples TRBV18 to TRBJ1-5; tentatively, D is TRBD1 (5 bases). The germline V gene encodes CDR1 KGHSH and CDR2 LQKENI. V was clipped by 6 bases and J by 6 bases, with 15 bases between them. The CDR3 has 14 residues. The CDR3 loop is CASSTKTAGQPQHF. In DNA, the CDR3 is TGTGCCAGCTCCACCAAGACAGCGGGTCAGCCCCAGCATTTT.

This rearrangement joins TRBV7-6 to TRBJ2-3; 8 positions match TRBD2. V was clipped by 1 base and J by 2 bases; unmatched bases: 11. The CDR3 is made up of 18 amino acids. Germline V CDR1 and CDR2: SGHVS, FNYEAQ. The CDR3 nucleotides are TGTGCCAGCAGCTTAGGCTTTTCGACTAGCGCTGTCACAGATACGCAGTATTTT. This gives the protein CASSLGFSTSAVTDTQYF.

The chain combines TRBV5-4 with TRBJ2-1; TRBD2 matches at 11 bases. Germline CDR1 is SGHNT and CDR2 is YYREEE (reference sequence). The V and J ends lost 1 base and 8 bases, in that order; junction bases with no gene match: 5. The CDR3 totals 15 residues. The CDR3 here is CASSLRLAGWDEQFF. In DNA, the CDR3 is TGTGCCAGCAGCTTGCGACTAGCGGGGTGGGATGAGCAGTTCTTC.

This chain connects TRBV7-2 to TRBJ2-7; TRBD2 might be the D (5 bases). The CDR3 is made up of 14 amino acids. Trimming removed 5 bases from V and 4 bases from J, with 15 bases in between. Germline CDR1 SGHTA, CDR2 FQGNSA. CDR3 sequence: CASSPVRRLYEQYF. The CDR3 bases are TGTGCCAGCAGCCCGGTTAGGAGGCTTTACGAGCAGTACTTC. The full variable domain, with the rest looked up from reference TRBV7-2 and TRBJ2-7, is GAGVSQSPSNKVTEKGKDVELRCDPISGHTALYWYRQSLGQGLEFLIYFQGNSAPDKSGLPSDRFSAERTGGSVSTLTIQRTQQEDSAVYLCASSPVRRLYEQYFGPGTRLTVT.

The V call is TRBV5-1, the J call TRBJ2-1, with no clear D. V lost 7 bases and J lost 9, with 11 bases in between. Germline V lookup: CDR1 SGHRS, CDR2 YFSETQ. The CDR3 has 11 residues. CDR3 in amino acids: CASRSFGEQFF. CDR3 nucleotides: TGCGCCAGCCGGTCCTTTGGTGAGCAGTTCTTC.

This chain uses TRBV19 with TRBJ2-3; D assignment may be TRBD1 or TRBD2 (6 bases each). CDR1 is LNHDA, CDR2 SQIVND, per germline (reference sequence). The CDR3 loop spans 14 amino acids. Deletions cut 7 bases from V and 1 base from J, with 12 bases between. The CDR3 DNA is TGTGCCAGTACCACAGGGACTGGCACAGATACGCAGTATTTT. Translation gives CASTTGTGTDTQYF.

Only one count was recorded for this clone. This sequence joins TRBV7-9 and TRBJ1-1; 7 nucleotides match TRBD1. The CDR3 is 18 amino acids. Trimming removed 5 bases from V and 1 base from J; junction bases left unmatched: 16. The germline CDR1 and CDR2 sequences are SEHNR and FQNEAQ (reference sequence). CDR3 bases: TGTGCCAGCAGCAACAGGAGACAGGGAGGACTCGGGAACACTGAAGCTTTCTTT. Its protein product is CASSNRRQGGLGNTEAFF.

This sequence joins TRBV4-2 and TRBJ2-1; D not certain. The V gene lost 0 bases and the J gene lost 7 bases, with 10 bases spanning the gap. This CDR3 is 14 amino acids long. Germline V gene data show CDR1 as LGHNA and CDR2 as YNFKEQ. This chain's CDR3 is CASSQDLTQNEQFF. The CDR3 nucleotides read TGTGCCAGCAGCCAAGATTTAACACAGAATGAGCAGTTCTTC.

This chain joins TRBV9 and TRBJ2-2; D uncertain. This CDR3 comprises 15 residues. Deletions cut 2 bases from V and 2 bases from J, with 10 bases between. Per germline, CDR1 SGDLS and CDR2 YYNGEE. The CDR3 coding sequence is TGTGCCAGCAGCGTCCCCCGGACCAACACCGGGGAGCTGTTTTTT. Protein product: CASSVPRTNTGELFF.

The chain recombines TRBV6-2 or TRBV6-3 with TRBJ1-1; no clear D. The germline V gene has CDR1 MNHEY and CDR2 SVGEGT. With 5 bases removed from V and 1 base from J, the gap between germline ends came to 8 bases. The CDR3 consists of 13 residues. CDR3 amino acids: CASSTSKNTEAFF. CDR3 nucleotide sequence: TGTGCCAGCAGTACCAGCAAGAACACTGAAGCTTTCTTT.

The chain couples TRBV5-6 to TRBJ1-2; 7 bases map to TRBD1. V lost 3 bases, J lost 5 bases, and 19 bases stayed unmatched. The germline V gene encodes CDR1 SGHDT and CDR2 YYEEEE. This CDR3 is 18 amino acids long. CDR3 sequence reads: CASSSPRGPDRRRYGYTF. The CDR3 DNA follows: TGTGCCAGCAGCTCCCCCCGCGGGCCGGACAGGAGGAGGTATGGCTACACCTTC.

This chain links TRBV29-1 with TRBJ1-2; TRBD1 matches 10 bases. CDR3 length equals 18 residues. Germline values: CDR1 SQVTM, CDR2 ANQGSEA. J was trimmed by 0 bases and V by 3 bases; bases with no gene match: 13. The CDR3 nucleotides are TGCAGCGTTGACCTGCCACCGGGACAGGGGCGGCCTAACTATGGCTACACCTTC. It specifies CSVDLPPGQGRPNYGYTF.

The rearrangement joins TRBV10-3 to TRBJ2-2; no clear D. Germline lookup yields CDR1 ENHRY and CDR2 SYGVKD. CDR3 size: 16 residues. The V end lost 0 bases, the J end lost 5 bases, and 13 bases lay between the germline ends. The CDR3 sequence is CAISESPAGETGELFF. DNA of the CDR3: TGTGCCATCAGTGAGTCGCCAGCAGGAGAAACCGGGGAGCTGTTTTTT.

V is TRBV27 and J is TRBJ2-7, with 7 bases matching TRBD1. Germline-derived CDR1 and CDR2 are MNHEY and SMNVEV (reference sequence). The CDR3 runs 16 residues. Trimming cost V 5 bases and J 0 bases; bases outside gene matches: 10. The CDR3 loop reads CASSPDRTGISYEQYF. The CDR3 coding sequence is TGTGCCAGCAGTCCGGACCGGACAGGCATCTCCTACGAGCAGTACTTC.

The gene calls are TRBV7-9 and TRBJ1-2; D not resolved. The CDR3 runs 13 residues. V lost 5 bases and J lost 2, with 9 bases in between. The germline gives CDR1 SEHNR, CDR2 FQNEAQ (reference sequence). CDR3 sequence reads: CASSPGENYGYTF. DNA of the CDR3: TGTGCCAGCAGCCCAGGAGAGAACTATGGCTACACCTTC.

The chain couples TRBV5-5 to TRBJ1-1; D is perhaps TRBD1 (5 bases). The CDR3 spans 16 residues. Trimming stripped 3 bases from V and 0 bases from J, with 15 bases between. Germline V gives CDR1 SGHKS, CDR2 YYEKEE (reference sequence). CDR3 bases: TGTGCCAGCAGCTACCAGGGAGGGCCCGTGAACACTGAAGCTTTCTTT. Protein sequence: CASSYQGGPVNTEAFF.

This rearrangement joins TRBV2 to TRBJ1-2; no firm D call. V lost 6 bases and J lost 11, with 10 bases in between. The CDR3 totals 10 residues. Germline CDR1 SNHLY, CDR2 FYNNEI. The CDR3 loop is CASSKLGYTF. CDR3 nucleotide sequence: TGTGCCAGCAGCAAACTAGGGTACACCTTC.

The rearrangement uses TRBV2 and TRBJ1-3; D call uncertain. The CDR3 extends over 15 amino acids. V was clipped by 7 bases and J by 0 bases, with 13 bases between them. Germline CDR1 and CDR2: SNHLY and FYNNEI. CDR3 protein: CASKFNPFSGNTIYF. The CDR3 region has the DNA TGTGCCAGCAAGTTTAATCCTTTCTCTGGAAACACCATATATTTT. The whole variable domain, filled in from reference TRBV2 and TRBJ1-3, reads EPEVTQTPSHQVTQMGQEVILRCVPISNHLYFYWYRQILGQKVEFLVSFYNNEISEKSEIFDDQFSVERPDGSNFTLKIRSTKLEDSAMYFCASKFNPFSGNTIYFGEGSWLTVV.

The V and J genes are TRBV10-3 and TRBJ1-1, with D possibly being TRBD1 (6 bases). Trimming took off 6 bases at V and 1 base at J, with 12 bases between the two ends. The CDR3 loop spans 14 amino acids. Per the germline V gene, CDR1 is ENHRY and CDR2 is SYGVKD. The CDR3 loop is CAIRGDRSNTEAFF. In DNA, the CDR3 is TGTGCCATCAGAGGCGACAGGTCGAACACTGAAGCTTTCTTT.

The V call is TRBV19, the J call TRBJ2-5; D remains unclear. The CDR3 is 14 amino acids. Deletions cut 1 base from V and 4 bases from J, with 10 bases between. Germline V gene sequence: CDR1 LNHDA, CDR2 SQIVND (reference sequence). The chain's CDR3 is CASSIGPLGETQYF. For the CDR3, the DNA is TGTGCCAGTAGTATAGGGCCCCTCGGAGAGACCCAGTACTTC. The full variable domain, rest sourced from reference TRBV19 and TRBJ2-5, is DGGITQSPKYLFRKEGQNVTLSCEQNLNHDAMYWYRQDPGQGLRLIYYSQIVNDFQKGDIAEGYSVSREKKESFPLTVTSAQKNPTAFYLCASSIGPLGETQYFGPGTRLLVL.

V is TRBV12-3 or TRBV12-4 and J is TRBJ1-1; D remains unclear. Trimming took 3 bases from V and 4 from J, leaving 9 bases between them. This CDR3 is 13 amino acids long. CDR3 loop: CASSFTGGTEAFF. The CDR3 nucleotides read TGTGCCAGCAGTTTTACGGGTGGCACTGAAGCTTTCTTT.

The J gene is TRBJ2-2, the V gene TRBV10-3; D is unresolved. The CDR3 is 12 amino acids. The V and J ends lost 3 bases and 7 bases respectively, with 6 bases between them. Germline CDR1 and CDR2: ENHRY and SYGVKD. CDR3: CAISDGVGELFF. In nucleotides, the CDR3 is TGTGCCATCAGTGATGGCGTCGGGGAGCTGTTTTTT.

The chain links TRBV19 to TRBJ2-3; TRBD1 matches 10 bases. Trimming at V came to 1 base and at J to 1 base, leaving 2 bases not matched to a gene. Germline V gene sequence: CDR1 LNHDA, CDR2 SQIVND (reference sequence). The length of the CDR3 is 16 residues. The CDR3 region is CASSIGGTGGTDTQYF. DNA of the CDR3: TGTGCCAGTAGTATAGGGGGGACAGGGGGCACAGATACGCAGTATTTT.